The 2 T cell receptor beta chains below all came from one sample that was sequenced in a study of T cell responses to AZD1222 COVID-19 vaccine. Repertoires were generated with immunoSEQ multiplex PCR, while TCRdb's copy carries only in-frame clones and drops some. The top ten clones hold 1.5% to 2% of a sample with just over 150,000 clones, over 75% of them seen once. This material consisted of peripheral blood, taken on day 0 of AZD1222 vaccination. The source is an adult in good health.

The chain has TRBV27 and TRBJ1-5, with 10 nucleotides matching TRBD1. Trimming cost V 7 bases and J 6 bases; bases outside gene matches: 9. This CDR3 region has 15 residues. Germline CDR1 MNHEY, CDR2 SMNVEV (reference sequence). CDR3 DNA: TGTGCCAGCAAGCCCCGGGACAGGGGAAGTCAGCCCCAGCATTTT. Amino acid sequence: CASKPRDRGSQPQHF.

The table lists this clone with a few counts. This sequence joins TRBV15 and TRBJ2-2, with 11 bases fitting TRBD2. Germline loops: CDR1 LNHNV, CDR2 YYDKDF (reference sequence). Germline trimming cut 1 base from V and 7 bases from J; bases unmatched to any gene: 5. The CDR3 runs 16 residues. This CDR3 reads CATSRVTSGMGGELFF. The CDR3 DNA reads as TGTGCCACCAGCAGAGTGACTAGCGGGATGGGCGGGGAGCTGTTTTTT.